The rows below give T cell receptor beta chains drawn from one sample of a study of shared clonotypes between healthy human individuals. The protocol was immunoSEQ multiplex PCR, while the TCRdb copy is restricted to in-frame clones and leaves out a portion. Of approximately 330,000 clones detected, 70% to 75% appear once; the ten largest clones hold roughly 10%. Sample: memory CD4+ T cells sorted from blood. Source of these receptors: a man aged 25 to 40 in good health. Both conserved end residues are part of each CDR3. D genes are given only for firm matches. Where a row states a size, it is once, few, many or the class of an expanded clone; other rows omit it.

CASSPTSGTQETQYF | TGTGCCAGCAGTCCGACTAGCGGGACCCAAGAGACCCAGTACTTC | TRBV2 | TRBD2 | TRBJ2-5 | -
CARVVVEQYF | TGTGCCAGGGTGGTTGTCGAGCAGTACTTC | TRBV6-4 | - | TRBJ2-7 | few
CASSPNYYEQYF | TGTGCCAGCAGCCCCAATTACTACGAGCAGTACTTC | TRBV2 | - | TRBJ2-7 | -
CASSPGVWGQPQHF | TGTGCCAGCAGCCCCGGGGTCTGGGGACAGCCCCAGCATTTT | TRBV6-6 | - | TRBJ1-5 | -
CASSPAWGVETQYF | TGCGCCAGCAGCCCAGCATGGGGTGTGGAGACCCAGTACTTC | TRBV5-1 | - | TRBJ2-5 | -
CASSGQAASYEQYF | TGTGCCAGCAGCGGACAGGCGGCTAGCTACGAGCAGTACTTC | TRBV7-7 | TRBD1 | TRBJ2-7 | once
CASSWDSKETQYF | TGCGCCAGCAGCTGGGACAGTAAAGAGACCCAGTACTTC | TRBV5-1 | TRBD1 | TRBJ2-5 | -
CASSPWGSGSTGELFF | TGTGCCAGCAGCCCCTGGGGTAGCGGGAGCACCGGGGAGCTGTTTTTT | TRBV5-4 | TRBD2 | TRBJ2-2 | -
CASSLALVGGETGELFF | TGCGCCAGCAGCTTGGCTCTCGTAGGGGGCGAGACCGGGGAGCTGTTTTTT | TRBV5-1 | TRBD1 | TRBJ2-2 | -
CASSKGLAGGPIDEQYF | TGTGCCAGCAGCAAGGGACTAGCGGGAGGGCCTATCGACGAGCAGTACTTC | TRBV9 | TRBD2 | TRBJ2-7 | -
CASSERTGGPYEQYF | TGTGCCAGCAGTGAAAGGACAGGGGGTCCCTACGAGCAGTACTTC | TRBV2 | TRBD1 | TRBJ2-7 | -
CASRREAGVETQYF | TGTGCCAGCAGACGCGAGGCGGGAGTAGAGACCCAGTACTTC | TRBV11-2 | TRBD2 | TRBJ2-5 | -
CASSGLGLGNQPQHF | TGCGCCAGCAGCGGTCTGGGGCTGGGCAATCAGCCCCAGCATTTT | TRBV4-1 | - | TRBJ1-5 | -
CASNERERVGELFF | TGTGCCAGCAACGAGCGGGAGAGGGTCGGGGAGCTGTTTTTT | TRBV6-1 | TRBD2 | TRBJ2-2 | -
CASSPTDRVGETQYF | TGTGCCAGCAGTCCTACGGACAGGGTTGGAGAGACCCAGTACTTC | TRBV6-1 | TRBD1 | TRBJ2-5 | -
CASKSEDSNQPQHF | TGTGCCAGTAAGTCGGAAGATAGCAATCAGCCCCAGCATTTT | TRBV19 | - | TRBJ1-5 | -
CASSLAGTTYSYEQYF | TGCGCCAGCAGCTTGGCGGGAACCACATACTCCTACGAGCAGTACTTC | TRBV5-1 | - | TRBJ2-7 | -
CASSLEDRRTTEAFF | TGTGCCAGCAGCTTGGAGGACAGAAGAACCACTGAAGCTTTCTTT | TRBV5-5 | - | TRBJ1-1 | once
CASIRGGAVDTQYF | TGTGCCAGCATCAGGGGGGGCGCGGTAGATACGCAGTATTTT | TRBV6-1 | - | TRBJ2-3 | -
CASRVSGGTYEQYF | TGTGCCAGCAGGGTCAGCGGCGGAACCTACGAGCAGTACTTC | TRBV2 | - | TRBJ2-7 | -
CASSRDRASLTEAFF | TGTGCCAGCAGTCGAGACAGGGCCTCATTGACTGAAGCTTTCTTT | TRBV7-2 | TRBD1 | TRBJ1-1 | -
CASRRQSDTEAFF | TGCGCCAGCAGGAGACAGTCGGACACTGAAGCTTTCTTT | TRBV5-1 | - | TRBJ1-1 | -
CASTPGTGFKGYTF | TGTGCCAGCACTCCCGGGACAGGCTTCAAGGGCTACACCTTC | TRBV2 | TRBD1 | TRBJ1-2 | -
CASSLEAGNTIYF | TGTGCCAGCAGCTTAGAAGCTGGAAACACCATATATTTT | TRBV11-2 | - | TRBJ1-3 | -
CASSFKEETQYF | TGTGCCAGCAGCTTCAAAGAAGAGACCCAGTACTTC | TRBV7-2 | - | TRBJ2-5 | -
CASSRGGDQETQYF | TGTGCCAGCTCACGGGGCGGCGACCAAGAGACCCAGTACTTC | TRBV18 | - | TRBJ2-5 | few
CASSSEGQVEKLFF | TGTGCCAGCAGCTCAGAGGGACAGGTTGAAAAACTGTTTTTT | TRBV7-2 | TRBD1 | TRBJ1-4 | -
CASSTPGLAAEQFF | TGTGCCAGCAGCACACCGGGACTAGCTGCTGAGCAGTTCTTC | TRBV7-6 | TRBD2 | TRBJ2-1 | -
CASSLLQQGSTEAFF | TGTGCCAGCAGTTTATTGCAACAGGGTTCCACTGAAGCTTTCTTT | TRBV27 | - | TRBJ1-1 | few
CASSLWSLAGTFEQYF | TGTGCCAGCAGTTTATGGTCACTAGCGGGAACGTTCGAGCAGTACTTC | TRBV28 | TRBD2 | TRBJ2-7 | few
CASVRGGNTEAFF | TGTGCCAGCGTTCGAGGTGGGAACACTGAAGCTTTCTTT | TRBV2 | - | TRBJ1-1 | many
CASSIGRVGDTQYF | TGTGCCAGTAGTATAGGCAGGGTTGGAGATACGCAGTATTTT | TRBV19 | - | TRBJ2-3 | -
CASKGGQQETQYF | TGTGCCAGCAAGGGAGGACAACAAGAGACCCAGTACTTC | TRBV2 | - | TRBJ2-5 | -
CASSDRLAGKGDTQYF | TGTGCCAGCAGCGACCGACTAGCGGGAAAAGGAGATACGCAGTATTTT | TRBV9 | TRBD2 | TRBJ2-3 | once
CASISPGYNEQFF | TGCGCCAGCATCTCTCCAGGGTACAATGAGCAGTTCTTC | TRBV4-1 | - | TRBJ2-1 | -
CASSSNQETQYF | TGCGCCAGCAGTTCAAATCAAGAGACCCAGTACTTC | TRBV5-1 | - | TRBJ2-5 | -
CASSLTGTDEKLFF | TGTGCCAGCAGCTTAACAGGGACGGACGAAAAACTGTTTTTT | TRBV7-6 | - | TRBJ1-4 | -
CASKKGAHYEQYF | TGTGCCAGCAAAAAGGGGGCCCACTACGAGCAGTACTTC | TRBV6-5 | TRBD1 | TRBJ2-7 | -
CASKGTANTGELFF | TGTGCCAGCAAGGGGACGGCCAACACCGGGGAGCTGTTTTTT | TRBV28 | - | TRBJ2-2 | -
CASSLNPGSKNIQYF | TGTGCCAGCAGTTTAAACCCGGGTAGTAAAAACATTCAGTACTTC | TRBV9 | - | TRBJ2-4 | -
CASSLEGAGELFF | TGTGCCAGCAGCCTCGAGGGGGCCGGGGAGCTGTTTTTT | TRBV5-4 | - | TRBJ2-2 | -